The sequence of this T cell receptor (beta chain) was determined in a study of cytomegalovirus exposure and HLA in healthy donors. General study findings and limits: Cytomegalovirus association was assigned to some 160 TCR beta chains. Versus the roughly 670-donor mean, an Asian-associated ancestry cluster reportedly showed fewer N-insertions in a later analysis. Association of around 17,000 TCR beta sequences with HLA alleles was found at 0.05 false discovery rate in a later analysis.

Germline lookup yields CDR1 SEHNR and CDR2 FQNEAQ (reference sequence). The CDR3 spans 11 residues. As to this clone: Antigen specificity is unknown.

13 Jbeta primers and 60 Vbeta primers were used for the PCR. This table comes from immunoSEQ multiplex PCR, and its TCRdb copy is limited to in-frame clones, with some not included. The table has 120,000 or so clones, 72% seen once; the top ten hold less than 4.5%. In nominal health when sampled, donors likely had unrecorded immune exposures nonetheless. The rearrangement uses TRBV7-9 and TRBJ2-5; no firm D call. The receptor was derived from a man in his thirties or forties in good health and CMV-seronegative. The sample comprised PBMCs. The CDR3 DNA sequence: TGTTCCACCACGATTGCGGAGACCCAGTACTTC. Translated: CSTTIAETQYF.